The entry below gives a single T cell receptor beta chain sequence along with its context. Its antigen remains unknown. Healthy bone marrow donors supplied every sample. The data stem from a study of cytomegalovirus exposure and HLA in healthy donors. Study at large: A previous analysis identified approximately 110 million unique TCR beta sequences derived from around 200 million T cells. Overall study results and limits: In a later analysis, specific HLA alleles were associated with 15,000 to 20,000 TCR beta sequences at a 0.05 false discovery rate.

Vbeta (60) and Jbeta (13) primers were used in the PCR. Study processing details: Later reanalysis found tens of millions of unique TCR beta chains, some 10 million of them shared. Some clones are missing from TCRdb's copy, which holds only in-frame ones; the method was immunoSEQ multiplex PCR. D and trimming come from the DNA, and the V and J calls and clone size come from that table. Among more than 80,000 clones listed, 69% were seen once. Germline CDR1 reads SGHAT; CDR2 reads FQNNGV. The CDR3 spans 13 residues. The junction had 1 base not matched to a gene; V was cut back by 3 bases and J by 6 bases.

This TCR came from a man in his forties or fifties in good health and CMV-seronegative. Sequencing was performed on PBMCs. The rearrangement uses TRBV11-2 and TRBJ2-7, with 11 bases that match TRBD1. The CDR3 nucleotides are TGTGCCAGCAGCTTCGGGACAGGGGGCGAGCAGTACGTC. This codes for CASSFGTGGEQYV.